What follows are 14 T cell receptor beta chains derived from one specimen sequenced in a study of blood T cell repertoires in COVID-19. The protocol was immunoSEQ multiplex PCR, while the TCRdb copy is restricted to in-frame clones and leaves out a portion. The data show about 86,000 clones, 65% to 85% seen once. The specimen was peripheral blood. The receptor source for this set is a woman aged 80 or over with active or convalescent COVID-19.

The chain joins TRBV19 to TRBJ1-4, with D possibly TRBD1 on 6 matching bases. This CDR3 has 15 residues. Trimming shortened V by 3 bases and J by 8 bases, and 16 bases separated the two germline ends. Germline CDR1 reads LNHDA; CDR2 reads SQIVND (reference sequence). DNA of the CDR3: TGTGCCAGTAGTATGTGGGGGCGACCCAGCGAAAAACTGTTTTTT. Protein: CASSMWGRPSEKLFF.

This chain links TRBV27 with TRBJ2-7; 13 positions match TRBD2. Germline CDR1 and CDR2: MNHEY and SMNVEV (reference sequence). V lost 6 bases, J lost 6 bases, and 8 bases stayed unmatched. This CDR3 contains 15 residues. The CDR3 DNA sequence: TGTGCCAGCAGAACCGGACTAGCGGGAGAGGGCGAGCAGTACTTC. It encodes CASRTGLAGEGEQYF.

The CDR3 nucleotides read TGTGCCAGCAGCACCAGACAGGGGTGGTCCTACGAGCAGTACTTC. Translation gives CASSTRQGWSYEQYF. The rearrangement links TRBV7-2 to TRBJ2-7; TRBD1 agrees at 8 bases. V shed 5 bases and J 1 base; nucleotides not matched to a gene: 7. CDR3 length: 15 amino acids. CDR1 and CDR2 from the germline V gene are SGHTA and FQGNSA.

The chain couples TRBV6-5 to TRBJ1-1; TRBD1 might be the D (5 bases). The germline V and J ends were trimmed by 2 bases and 3 bases, with 10 bases remaining between them. Germline values: CDR1 MNHEY, CDR2 SVGAGI. This CDR3 is 14 amino acids long. CDR3 sequence reads: CASSYGATDTEAFF. The CDR3 DNA reads TGTGCCAGCAGTTACGGGGCCACGGACACTGAAGCTTTCTTT.

V is TRBV6-1 and J is TRBJ2-2, with D perhaps TRBD1 (5 bases). Germline CDR1 reads MNHNS; CDR2 reads SASEGT. V lost 2 bases and J lost 5, with 9 bases in between. There are 14 residues in the CDR3. Here the CDR3 DNA reads TGTGCCAGCAGTGAACTCAGGGCAACCGGGGAGCTGTTTTTT. This gives the protein CASSELRATGELFF.

The rearrangement links TRBV11-2 to TRBJ2-1; no firm D call. The V and J ends lost 3 bases and 5 bases respectively, with 8 bases between them. CDR3 length: 13 amino acids. Germline CDR1 reads SGHAT; CDR2 reads FQNNGV. The CDR3 region is CASSFPSDNEQFF. The CDR3 bases are TGTGCCAGCAGCTTCCCCTCTGACAATGAGCAGTTCTTC.

The rearrangement joins TRBV9 to TRBJ2-1; 14 bases map to TRBD2. CDR3 size: 20 residues. With 0 bases clipped from V and 7 bases from J, the junction kept 15 bases outside the gene matches. Germline V gene sequence: CDR1 SGDLS, CDR2 YYNGEE. CDR3 nucleotides: TGTGCCAGCAGCGTAGAGGCGACTAGCGGGAGGGCGATGCTAAGGAATGAGCAGTTCTTC. Translating gives CASSVEATSGRAMLRNEQFF.

The chain joins TRBV2 to TRBJ2-4; 11 nucleotides align to TRBD1. From germline, CDR1 is SNHLY and CDR2 FYNNEI. The CDR3 has 13 residues. V was pared by 6 bases and J by 10 bases, with 5 bases of the junction left unmatched. CDR3 nucleotides: TGTGCCAGCAGCGGGACAGGGGGTTGGATTCAGTACTTC. Encoded protein: CASSGTGGWIQYF. Full variable domain (missing parts from reference TRBV2 and TRBJ2-4): EPEVTQTPSHQVTQMGQEVILRCVPISNHLYFYWYRQILGQKVEFLVSFYNNEISEKSEIFDDQFSVERPDGSNFTLKIRSTKLEDSAMYFCASSGTGGWIQYFGAGTRLSVL.

V usage is TRBV13 and J usage is TRBJ2-1; TRBD1 is a possible D gene (6 bases). The V gene lost 5 bases and the J gene lost 6 bases, with 20 bases spanning the gap. The CDR3 consists of 16 residues. The germline gives CDR1 PRHDT, CDR2 FYEKMQ (reference sequence). CDR3 in amino acids: CASSPSPLAGVNEQFF. The DNA for the CDR3 is TGTGCCAGCAGCCCATCCCCCCTGGCAGGGGTCAATGAGCAGTTCTTC.

This chain joins TRBV11-2 and TRBJ2-4; 9 bases line up with TRBD1. Germline CDR1 is SGHAT and CDR2 is FQNNGV. The CDR3 spans 15 residues. J gave up 8 bases and V 1 base, and 6 bases lay outside the gene matches. The CDR3 sequence is CASSLVPGQGHIQYF. Here the CDR3 DNA reads TGTGCCAGCAGCTTAGTTCCGGGACAGGGTCACATTCAGTACTTC.

The chain is built from TRBV15 and TRBJ2-3, with D possibly TRBD2 on 6 matching bases. This CDR3 is 16 amino acids long. Germline CDR1 LNHNV, CDR2 YYDKDF (reference sequence). V shed 0 bases and J shed 2 bases, with 12 bases lying between them. CDR3 loop: CATSRDGRGNTDTQYF. The DNA for the CDR3 is TGTGCCACCAGCAGAGATGGGCGGGGAAACACAGATACGCAGTATTTT.

The CDR3 protein is CASSSPQGTEAFF. CDR3 DNA sequence: TGTGCCAGCAGCAGCCCCCAGGGCACTGAAGCTTTCTTT. The chain links TRBV7-2 to TRBJ1-1, with a weak D call TRBD1 (5 bases). Germline assignment: CDR1 SGHTA and CDR2 FQGNSA. Trimming removed 5 bases at V and 4 bases at J, with 11 bases between. This CDR3 comprises 13 residues.

The chain combines TRBV5-1 with TRBJ2-7; a weak D match, TRBD1 (6 bases). Germline V gives CDR1 SGHRS, CDR2 YFSETQ. V shed 4 bases and J shed 5 bases, with 10 bases lying between them. The CDR3 totals 12 residues. The CDR3 here is CASSPQGNEQYF. CDR3 bases: TGCGCCAGCAGCCCACAGGGTAACGAGCAGTACTTC.

This clone has a single count. V usage is TRBV7-2 and J usage is TRBJ2-3; 10 nucleotides align to TRBD2. CDR3 size: 18 residues. J was trimmed by 2 bases and V by 0 bases; bases with no gene match: 8. Per the germline V gene, CDR1 is SGHTA and CDR2 is FQGNSA. CDR3 sequence reads: CASSLAPSGGRDTDTQYF. CDR3 DNA: TGTGCCAGCAGCTTAGCCCCTAGCGGGGGTCGGGACACAGATACGCAGTATTTT. The full variable domain, with the rest looked up from reference TRBV7-2 and TRBJ2-3, is GAGVSQSPSNKVTEKGKDVELRCDPISGHTALYWYRQSLGQGLEFLIYFQGNSAPDKSGLPSDRFSAERTGGSVSTLTIQRTQQEDSAVYLCASSLAPSGGRDTDTQYFGPGTRLTVL.